This T cell receptor (beta chain) was captured in a study of T cell clones after liver transplantation. About the study: Until 12-24 months post-transplant, subjects got standard immunosuppression and no induction.

Of note for this clone: Its antigen is not known.

The repertoire was sequenced with immunoSEQ multiplex PCR; TCRdb's copy has only in-frame clones and lacks some. This sample yields 1,300 or so clones, of which roughly 39% are seen a single time; around a third belongs to the top ten. Alloreactive TCRbeta sequences came from sequencing proliferating CFSE-low cells in the MLR. V shed 0 bases and J 7 bases; nucleotides not matched to a gene: 9. This CDR3 comprises 16 residues. Per germline, CDR1 LNHNV and CDR2 YYDKDF (reference sequence). This receptor was identified in a human patient who received a liver transplant. A share of the T cells may be of graft donor origin. The chain couples TRBV15 to TRBJ1-2, with 9 bases aligning to TRBD1. Material for sequencing was CD4+ T cells from cultured PBMCs. The CDR3 is CATSRDKDRGSVGYTF. In nucleotides, the CDR3 is TGTGCCACCAGCAGAGATAAGGACAGGGGTTCGGTTGGCTACACCTTC.